A selection of T cell receptor beta chains follows, all from one sample in a study of T cell repertoires in cytomegalovirus infection. Each CDR3 protein is one row after TCRdb ran MiXCR on the reads. The sample includes nearly 650,000 distinct CDR3 sequences, approximately 25% of them seen just once. The sequenced sample consisted of CD8+ T cells from PBMCs. All receptors come from a human donor in good health (CMV status not recorded). Some clones in this sample may be carry-over from other donors' samples. Both conserved end residues are part of each CDR3. A D gene is named only where the DNA matches it firmly. The size field is filled for only some rows; it gives once, few, many or a size class.

V,D,size,J,DNA,CDR3
TRBV7-4,TRBD2,-,TRBJ2-3,TGTGCCAGCAGCCCTACTGAGCGGGGGGCCCGAGATACGCAGTATTTT,CASSPTERGARDTQYF
TRBV2,-,few,TRBJ2-3,TGTGCCAGCAGCGCCCCGAGGAGCGGGACAGGCACAGATACGCAGTATTTT,CASSAPRSGTGTDTQYF
TRBV7-9,TRBD2,many,TRBJ2-5,TGTGCCAGCACCCCCCGGGGGGGGGAGACCCAGTACTTC,CASTPRGGETQYF
TRBV7-8,TRBD2,many,TRBJ2-3,TGTGCCAGCAGCTTTGCACTAGCTGGGCCCGGGGGGACGCAGTATTTT,CASSFALAGPGGTQYF
TRBV20-1,-,-,TRBJ2-7,TGCAGTGCCCCCAGGGGCTACGAGCAGTACTTC,CSAPRGYEQYF
TRBV2,-,few,TRBJ1-1,TGTGCCAGCAGAGGGGCAACGGGCTACACTGAAGCTTTCTTT,CASRGATGYTEAFF
TRBV7-6,-,many,TRBJ2-5,TGTGCCAGCAGCTTAGCGGGGGAGTACCAAGAGACCCAGTACTTC,CASSLAGEYQETQYF
TRBV27,-,many,TRBJ2-3,TGTGCCAGCAGTTTACCCTCTCTCGGTGGCACAGATACGCAGTATTTT,CASSLPSLGGTDTQYF
TRBV13,-,few,TRBJ1-5,TGTGCCAGCAGCAGGGGTTATAGCAATCAGCCCCAGCATTTT,CASSRGYSNQPQHF
TRBV4-3,-,-,TRBJ1-6,TGCGCCAGCAGCCATGACGGGACGGGGCTAGCTAATTCACCCCTCCACTTT,CASSHDGTGLANSPLHF
TRBV27,-,-,TRBJ2-1,TGTGACAGCAGTTTAACATTCTCCTACAATGAGCAGTTCTTC,CDSSLTFSYNEQFF
TRBV20-1,-,-,TRBJ1-2,TGCAGTGCCCGTCTGAACACGGGAGGGGACTATGGCTACACCTTC,CSARLNTGGDYGYTF
TRBV12-3/TRBV12-4,TRBD1,-,TRBJ2-5,TGTGCCAGCAGTTTAGTTACAGGGGGCACGGAGACCCAGTACTTC,CASSLVTGGTETQYF
TRBV2,-,-,TRBJ2-7,TGTGCCAGCGCCTCGACAGCTACCTACGAGCAGTACTTC,CASASTATYEQYF
TRBV7-9,-,few,TRBJ2-2,TGTGCCAGCATCCGAGGACCCAGGGGTGAAGAGCTGTTTTTT,CASIRGPRGEELFF
TRBV25-1,-,few,TRBJ2-4,TGTGCCAGCAGTGCCGGCCGAAGCATTCAGTACTTC,CASSAGRSIQYF
TRBV28,TRBD1,-,TRBJ1-5,TGTGCCAGCAGTCCTCAGGGGGCAGGGAGCAATCAGCCCCAGCATTTT,CASSPQGAGSNQPQHF
TRBV6-5,TRBD2,-,TRBJ2-1,TGTGCCAGCAGGCTGCCGGGAGGGGAATACAATGAGCAGTTCTTC,CASRLPGGEYNEQFF
TRBV27,-,-,TRBJ2-5,TGTGCCAGCAGTTTAAAGCATATGAGGCTAGCGTTAAGTCAAGAGACCCAGTACTTC,CASSLKHMRLALSQETQYF
TRBV7-3,-,-,TRBJ1-4,TGTGCCAGCAGCCTGAGTGGGGCTAATGAAAAACTGTTTTTT,CASSLSGANEKLFF
TRBV7-3,TRBD1,-,TRBJ1-1,TGTGCCAGCAGCTCGCCGAGCAGGGGGCGTAGAGACACTGAAGCTTTCTTT,CASSSPSRGRRDTEAFF
TRBV12-3/TRBV12-4,-,many,TRBJ1-5,TGTGCCAGCACTCAGCCGGGGTATCAGCCCCAGCATTTT,CASTQPGYQPQHF
TRBV7-6,-,-,TRBJ1-1,TGTGCCAGCAAGACCGGCCACACGGACACTGAAGCTTTCTTT,CASKTGHTDTEAFF
TRBV9,TRBD1,few,TRBJ1-1,TGTGCCAGCAGCGCCGGGACAGCACATGAGATGAACACTGAAGCTTTCTTT,CASSAGTAHEMNTEAFF
TRBV6-6,TRBD1,once,TRBJ2-1,TGTGCCAGCAGTGATCCGGACAGGGGAGCTCACGTTAGCTCCTACAATGAGCAGTTCTTC,CASSDPDRGAHVSSYNEQFF
TRBV6-5,-,many,TRBJ1-2,TGTGCCAGCAGTTACGCTCCGGGGGGTGGCTACACCTTC,CASSYAPGGGYTF
TRBV20-1,TRBD1,many,TRBJ2-7,TGCAGTGCTGCCCCTCGGGACAGAAGCTCCTACGAGCAGTACTTC,CSAAPRDRSSYEQYF
TRBV7-2,TRBD1,many,TRBJ1-1,TGTGCCAGCAGCTTAGCCCCGGGACAGGACACTGAAGCTTTCTTT,CASSLAPGQDTEAFF